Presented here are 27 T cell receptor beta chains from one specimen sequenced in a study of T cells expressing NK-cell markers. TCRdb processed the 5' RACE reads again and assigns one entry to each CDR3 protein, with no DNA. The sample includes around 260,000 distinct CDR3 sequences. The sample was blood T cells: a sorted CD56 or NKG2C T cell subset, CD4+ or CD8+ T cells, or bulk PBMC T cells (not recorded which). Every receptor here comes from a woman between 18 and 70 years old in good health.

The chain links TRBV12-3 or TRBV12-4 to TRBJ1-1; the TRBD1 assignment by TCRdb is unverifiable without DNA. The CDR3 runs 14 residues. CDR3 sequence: CASTRDSMNTEAFF.

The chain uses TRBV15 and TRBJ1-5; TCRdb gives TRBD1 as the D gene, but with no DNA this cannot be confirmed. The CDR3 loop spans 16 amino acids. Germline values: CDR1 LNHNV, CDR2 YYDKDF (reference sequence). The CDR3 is CATSRDSGISNQPQHF.

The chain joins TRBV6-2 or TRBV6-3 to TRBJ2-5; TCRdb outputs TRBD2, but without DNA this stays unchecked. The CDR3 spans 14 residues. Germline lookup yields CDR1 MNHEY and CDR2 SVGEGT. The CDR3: CASSYLTSEETQYF.

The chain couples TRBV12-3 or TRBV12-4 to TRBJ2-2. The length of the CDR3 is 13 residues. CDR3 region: CASSLFLAGELFF.

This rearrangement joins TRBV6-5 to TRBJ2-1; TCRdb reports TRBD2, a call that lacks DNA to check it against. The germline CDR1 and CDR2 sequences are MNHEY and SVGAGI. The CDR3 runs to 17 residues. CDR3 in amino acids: CASSYRPSGTTRSEQFF.

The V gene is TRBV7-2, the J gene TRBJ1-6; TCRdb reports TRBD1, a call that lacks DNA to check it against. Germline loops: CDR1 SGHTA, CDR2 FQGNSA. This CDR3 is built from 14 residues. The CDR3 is CASSTPGNSRPLHF.

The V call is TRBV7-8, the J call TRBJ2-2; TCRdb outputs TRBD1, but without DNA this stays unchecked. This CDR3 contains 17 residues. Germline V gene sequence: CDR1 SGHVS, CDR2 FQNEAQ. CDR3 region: CASSWAQTGQLNGELFF.

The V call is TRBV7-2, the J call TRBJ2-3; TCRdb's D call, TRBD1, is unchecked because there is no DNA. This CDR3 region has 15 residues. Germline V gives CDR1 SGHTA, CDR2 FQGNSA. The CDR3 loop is CASSLGDRFTDTQYF.

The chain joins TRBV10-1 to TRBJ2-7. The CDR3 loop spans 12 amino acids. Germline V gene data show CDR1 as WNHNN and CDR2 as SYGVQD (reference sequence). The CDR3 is CASRRGLTEQYF.

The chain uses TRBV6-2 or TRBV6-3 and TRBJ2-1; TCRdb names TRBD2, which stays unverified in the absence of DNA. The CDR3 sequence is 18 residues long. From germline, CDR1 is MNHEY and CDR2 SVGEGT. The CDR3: CASSYRSSGSFGYNEQFF.

The chain's CDR3 is CASSPQPRGGADTQYF. This sequence joins TRBV27 and TRBJ2-3; TCRdb picks TRBD2, but there is no DNA to check that call. The CDR3 length is 16 residues. CDR1 and CDR2 from the germline V gene are MNHEY and SMNVEV (reference sequence).

The CDR3 reads CASRINRGENQPQHF. This chain links TRBV12-3 or TRBV12-4 with TRBJ1-5; there is no DNA to check the TCRdb D call of TRBD1. There are 15 residues in the CDR3.

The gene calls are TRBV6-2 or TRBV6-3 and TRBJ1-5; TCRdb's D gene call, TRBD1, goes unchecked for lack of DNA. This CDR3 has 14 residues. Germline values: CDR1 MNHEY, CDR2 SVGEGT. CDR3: CASSEWDRDQPQHF.

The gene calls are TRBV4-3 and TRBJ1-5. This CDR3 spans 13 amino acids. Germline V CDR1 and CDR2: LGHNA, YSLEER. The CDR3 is CASSQDRVGPQHF.

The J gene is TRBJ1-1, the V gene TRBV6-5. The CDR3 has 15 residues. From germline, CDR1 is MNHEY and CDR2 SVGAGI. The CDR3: CASSLWGQGFTEAFF.

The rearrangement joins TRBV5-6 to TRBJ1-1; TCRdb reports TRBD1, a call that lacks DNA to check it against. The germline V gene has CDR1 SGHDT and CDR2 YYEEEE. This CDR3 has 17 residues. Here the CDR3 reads CASSLPGKWGENTEAFF.

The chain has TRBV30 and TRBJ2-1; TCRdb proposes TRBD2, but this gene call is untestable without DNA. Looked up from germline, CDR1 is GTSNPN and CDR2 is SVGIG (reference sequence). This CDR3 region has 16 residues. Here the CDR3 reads CAWSIMGLAGRNEQFF.

CDR3 protein: CASSPDSSTGELFF. The rearrangement links TRBV12-3 or TRBV12-4 to TRBJ2-2. The CDR3 is 14 residues long.

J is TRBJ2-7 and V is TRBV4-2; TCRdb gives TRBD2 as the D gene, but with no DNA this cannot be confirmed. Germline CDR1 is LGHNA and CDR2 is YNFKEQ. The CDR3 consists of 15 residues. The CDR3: CASSRGEGGAYEQYF.

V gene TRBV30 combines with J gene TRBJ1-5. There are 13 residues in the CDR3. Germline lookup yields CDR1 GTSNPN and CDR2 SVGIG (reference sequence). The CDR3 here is CAWSTGNNQPQHF.

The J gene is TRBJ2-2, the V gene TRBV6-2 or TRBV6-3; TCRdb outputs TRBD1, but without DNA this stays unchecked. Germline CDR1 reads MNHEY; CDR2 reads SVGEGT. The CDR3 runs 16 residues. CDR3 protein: CASLPPGQGNTGELFF.

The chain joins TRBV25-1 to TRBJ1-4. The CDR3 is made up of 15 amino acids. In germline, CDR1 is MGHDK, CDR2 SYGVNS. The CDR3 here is CASSEAGVANEKLFF.

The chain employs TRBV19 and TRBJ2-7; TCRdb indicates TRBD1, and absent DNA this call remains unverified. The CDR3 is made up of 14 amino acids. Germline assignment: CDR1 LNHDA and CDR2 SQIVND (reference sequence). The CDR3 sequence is CATSRDRAIYEQYF. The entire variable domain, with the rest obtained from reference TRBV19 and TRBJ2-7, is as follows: DGGITQSPKYLFRKEGQNVTLSCEQNLNHDAMYWYRQDPGQGLRLIYYSQIVNDFQKGDIAEGYSVSREKKESFPLTVTSAQKNPTAFYLCATSRDRAIYEQYFGPGTRLTVT.

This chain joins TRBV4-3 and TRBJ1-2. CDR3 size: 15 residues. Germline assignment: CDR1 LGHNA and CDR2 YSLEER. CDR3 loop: CASSQEGTINYGYTF.

The CDR3 protein is CASSPGQGDQPQHF. The chain joins TRBV5-1 to TRBJ1-5; TCRdb's D call, TRBD1, is unchecked because there is no DNA. The CDR3 covers 14 residues. Germline V gene sequence: CDR1 SGHRS, CDR2 YFSETQ.

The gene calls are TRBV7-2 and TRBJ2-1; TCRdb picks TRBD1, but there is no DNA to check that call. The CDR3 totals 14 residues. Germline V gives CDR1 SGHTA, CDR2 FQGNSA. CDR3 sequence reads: CASSLSPAQHEQFF.

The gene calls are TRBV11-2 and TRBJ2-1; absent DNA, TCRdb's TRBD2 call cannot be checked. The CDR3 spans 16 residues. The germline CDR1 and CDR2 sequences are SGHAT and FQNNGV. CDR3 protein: CASSPSGGRARDEQFF.